This record concerns one TCR beta chain sequence. Its antigen is not identified. Trimming took 4 bases from V and 4 from J, leaving 15 bases between them. The CDR3 sequence is 14 residues long. The germline V gene encodes CDR1 SQVTM and CDR2 ANQGSEA. Library preparation (for TCRbeta) was performed with unique molecular identifiers. TCRdb re-called the PCR reads through MiXCR, storing one row per CDR3 protein. The sample consists of around 960,000 distinct CDR3 sequences, 25% to 30% of them appearing once. These data belong to a study of T-cell reconstitution after alpha-beta-depleted transplantation in children. Study-wide results and limits: Two months or so post-transplant, alpha-beta T cells reportedly derived from several hundred expanded graft clones. At the one-year point after transplant, T-cell counts and TCRbeta diversity were found to come mostly from T cells that had been newly produced. Surviving recipient cells, namely T cells and thymic progenitors, were the source of high day-60 TCRbeta diversity in some patients.

This clonotype was obtained from a boy in the first two years of life who had a stem cell transplant for SCID, so the T cells may come from the graft donor. The specimen was PBMCs, mostly from graft donor cells, collected 360 days after TCRalphabeta/CD19-depleted stem cell transplant. The chain links TRBV29-1 to TRBJ2-3; D is perhaps TRBD1 or TRBD2 (5 bases each). CDR3 amino acids: CSVVDVRGADTQYF. The CDR3 DNA follows: TGCAGCGTTGTGGACGTCCGAGGGGCAGATACGCAGTATTTT.